This T cell receptor beta chain was documented in a study of T cell responses to AZD1222 COVID-19 vaccine. Findings of the study overall: White British people made up most donors, females outnumbered males, and clonal diversity was possibly underestimated.

Assay: immunoSEQ multiplex PCR; the TCRdb copy retains only in-frame clones and omits some. The repertoire includes over 55,000 clones, about 74% of them detected once, and over 3% sits in the top ten. Germline values: CDR1 SGHNT, CDR2 YENEEA. V lost 3 bases to trimming and J lost 6 bases, with 12 bases between them. The CDR3 covers 14 residues. About this clone itself: No antigen is known for it.

The specimen comprised peripheral blood, sampled 28 days after the second AZD1222 dose. This sequence originates from an adult who received the AZD1222 COVID-19 vaccine. This sequence joins TRBV11-3 and TRBJ2-1; D is undetermined. As DNA, the CDR3 is TGTGCCAGCAGCTTGTCGACGTTAGGCAATGAGCAGTTCTTC. This gives the protein CASSLSTLGNEQFF.